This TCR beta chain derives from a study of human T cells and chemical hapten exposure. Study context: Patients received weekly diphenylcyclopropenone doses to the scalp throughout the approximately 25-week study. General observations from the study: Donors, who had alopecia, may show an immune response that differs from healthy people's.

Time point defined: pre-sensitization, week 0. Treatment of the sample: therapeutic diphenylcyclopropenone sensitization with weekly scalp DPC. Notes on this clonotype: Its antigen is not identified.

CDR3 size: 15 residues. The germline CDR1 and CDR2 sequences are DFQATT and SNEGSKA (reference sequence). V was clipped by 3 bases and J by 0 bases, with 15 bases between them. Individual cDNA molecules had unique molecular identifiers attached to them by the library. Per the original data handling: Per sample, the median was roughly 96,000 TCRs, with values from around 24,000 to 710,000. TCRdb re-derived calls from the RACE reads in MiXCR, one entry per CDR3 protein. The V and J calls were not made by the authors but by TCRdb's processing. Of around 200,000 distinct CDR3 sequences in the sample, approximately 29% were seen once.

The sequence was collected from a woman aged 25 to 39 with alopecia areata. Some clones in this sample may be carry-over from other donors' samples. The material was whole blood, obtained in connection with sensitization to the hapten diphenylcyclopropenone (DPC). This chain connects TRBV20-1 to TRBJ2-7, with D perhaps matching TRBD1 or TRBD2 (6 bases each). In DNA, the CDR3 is TGCAGTGCTAGTCCAACCGGGGGCGGCTCCTACGAGCAGTACTTC. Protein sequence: CSASPTGGGSYEQYF.